The clone carrying this T cell receptor beta chain was detected only a few times. At the DNA level, this CDR3 is encoded by other sequences in the same sample as well. V lost 2 bases and J lost 0; bases outside the gene matches: 3. The CDR3 consists of 15 residues. CDR1 MNHNS and CDR2 SASEGT come from the germline V gene. The record originates from a study of blood T cell repertoires in COVID-19. On the study more broadly: Samples taken during acute and convalescent COVID-19 were collected in the United States, Italy and Spain.

The repertoire was sequenced with immunoSEQ multiplex PCR; TCRdb's copy has only in-frame clones and lacks some. The sample has a few hundred thousand clones; more than 85% are singletons. The clonotype was recovered from a woman aged 25 to 39 who had recovered from COVID-19. This chain links TRBV6-1 with TRBJ1-1; 7 bases are a match to TRBD1. Sequenced sample: PBMCs or T cells enriched from blood (not recorded which). CDR3 amino acids: CASSESTGMNTEAFF. The CDR3 DNA is TGTGCCAGCAGTGAATCGACAGGGATGAACACTGAAGCTTTCTTT.